Sequencing of this T cell receptor (beta chain) was carried out in a study of blood T cell repertoires in COVID-19. Background on the study: Some COVID-19 samples were acute and others convalescent; all came from the United States, Italy and Spain.

Participants were aged 18 to 89 years from about 25 US areas. Participant reports of clinical history set cohort assignment. Original analysis: Cell counts per sample came from amplifying reference gene primers. Profiling relied on immunoSEQ multiplex PCR, and the TCRdb table lists in-frame clones only, not all of them. V and J calls and clone size follow that table, whereas D and trimming were derived from the DNA. The sample shows around 220,000 clones, more than 75% of them seen only once. Sequenced material: PBMCs or T cells enriched from blood (not recorded which). The receptor was derived from a middle-aged woman with acute COVID-19.

The CDR3 is CASSETGANYGYTF. Written as DNA, the CDR3 is TGTGCCAGCAGTGAAACCGGAGCTAACTATGGCTACACCTTC. The rearrangement uses TRBV6-1 and TRBJ1-2; no firm D call. Trimming left V 2 bases short and J 0 bases short, with 7 bases between. The CDR3 is 14 amino acids. Germline assignment: CDR1 MNHNS and CDR2 SASEGT.